The 5 T cell receptor beta chains given below trace back to one sample, sequenced in a study of OX40 agonist ivuxolimab in advanced cancers. Profiled with immunoSEQ multiplex PCR; TCRdb holds only in-frame clones, not every one. The table records 60,000 to 75,000 clones, almost 85% of them present only once. The sample consisted of CD4+ or CD8+ T cells sorted from blood, taken in a trial of the OX40 agonist ivuxolimab. These receptor sequences come from an adult with an advanced solid tumor such as melanoma, head and neck, liver or kidney cancer.

The rearrangement uses TRBV10-3 and TRBJ2-7; 11 bases match TRBD2. Germline V gene sequence: CDR1 ENHRY, CDR2 SYGVKD. V shed 9 bases, J shed 3 bases, and the junction held 7 bases outside the gene matches. This CDR3 spans 14 amino acids. CDR3 loop: CAIGLAGGGYEQYF. Here the CDR3 DNA reads TGTGCCATAGGGCTAGCGGGAGGAGGCTACGAGCAGTACTTC.

This clone was seen more than once but under ten times. The chain is built from TRBV29-1 and TRBJ1-1, with 8 nucleotides matching TRBD1. J was trimmed by 4 bases and V by 6 bases; bases with no gene match: 10. CDR1 SQVTM and CDR2 ANQGSEA come from the germline V gene. This CDR3 region has 14 residues. The CDR3 DNA reads as TGCAGCGTCTCAGGACAGGGAAGGAGCACTGAAGCTTTCTTT. It encodes CSVSGQGRSTEAFF.

The chain carries TRBV18 and TRBJ1-5; D not certain. The V and J ends lost 3 bases and 2 bases respectively, with 5 bases between them. Germline V CDR1 and CDR2: KGHSH, LQKENI. This CDR3 contains 13 residues. CDR3 sequence: CASSPDRNQPQHF. The CDR3 DNA follows: TGTGCCAGCTCACCTGACCGCAATCAGCCCCAGCATTTT.

The chain is built from TRBV19 and TRBJ2-7, with D possibly matching TRBD1 (6 bases). This CDR3 spans 12 amino acids. Germline V gene lookup returns CDR1 LNHDA and CDR2 SQIVND (reference sequence). With 4 bases removed from V and 5 bases from J, the gap between germline ends came to 9 bases. CDR3 amino acids: CASSTRGNEQYF. The CDR3 coding sequence is TGTGCCAGTAGTACGAGGGGGAACGAGCAGTACTTC.

The CDR3 nucleotides read TGTGCCAGTAGTATTGTCAGCGCTATTGGCTACACCTTC. Its translation is CASSIVSAIGYTF. The chain couples TRBV19 to TRBJ1-2; D is unresolved. This CDR3 is built from 13 residues. Germline lookup yields CDR1 LNHDA and CDR2 SQIVND (reference sequence). V lost 3 bases and J lost 7, with 12 bases in between.